The 13 T cell receptor beta chains presented below share a single source sample, sequenced in a study of blood T cell repertoires in COVID-19. The data were produced by immunoSEQ multiplex PCR, yet TCRdb's version contains in-frame clones alone and is incomplete. The profile covers tens of thousands of clones, with 80% appearing a single time and 6.5% to 7.5% taken by the ten largest. The sample was peripheral blood. The receptors were gathered from a man between 60 and 75 years old with acute or convalescent COVID-19.

The chain is built from TRBV7-6 and TRBJ2-2; unclear D gene. Germline loops: CDR1 SGHVS, CDR2 FNYEAQ. The V and J ends lost 4 bases and 7 bases respectively, with 13 bases between them. The CDR3 consists of 14 residues. CDR3 DNA: TGTGCCAGCAGCTCGATGACAAGAAACGGGGAGCTGTTTTTT. Its translation: CASSSMTRNGELFF.

This sequence joins TRBV3-1 (or the pseudogene TRBV3-2) and TRBJ1-3; maybe TRBD1 (6 bases). Germline V CDR1 and CDR2: LGHDT, YNNKEL (reference sequence). This CDR3 contains 14 residues. V lost 4 bases, J lost 1 base, and 8 bases lay in between. This CDR3 reads CASSPQGSGNTIYF. For the CDR3, the DNA is TGTGCCAGCAGCCCACAGGGTTCTGGAAACACCATATATTTT.

The V and J genes are TRBV19 and TRBJ1-1; no clear D. Germline V CDR1 and CDR2: LNHDA, SQIVND (reference sequence). Trimming stripped 5 bases from V and 7 bases from J, with 14 bases between. The CDR3 totals 13 residues. The CDR3 reads CASSFRSYDEAFF. In DNA form, the CDR3 reads TGTGCCAGTAGTTTCCGGTCCTACGATGAAGCTTTCTTT.

Here the CDR3 DNA reads TGTGCCAGCAGGGACACCTTACAGGGTTTTGAAGCTTTCTTT. It encodes CASRDTLQGFEAFF. The chain uses TRBV25-1 and TRBJ1-1; tentative D call: TRBD1 (6 bases). The CDR3 length is 14 residues. Trimming cost V 6 bases and J 7 bases, with 18 bases left between them. Germline values: CDR1 MGHDK, CDR2 SYGVNS.

The table lists this clone with a few counts. The CDR3 DNA follows: TGTGCCAGCAGTTTTTCTAATACTGCCTACGAGCAGTACTTC. It yields the protein CASSFSNTAYEQYF. The chain carries TRBV28 and TRBJ2-7; D gene unclear. This CDR3 region has 14 residues. Between the trimmed V and J ends, which lost 3 bases and 2 bases, there was a span of 11 bases. In germline, CDR1 is MDHEN, CDR2 SYDVKM. The whole variable domain, filled in from reference TRBV28 and TRBJ2-7, reads DVKVTQSSRYLVKRTGEKVFLECVQDMDHENMFWYRQDPGLGLRLIYFSYDVKMKEKGDIPEGYSVSREKKERFSLILESASTNQTSMYLCASSFSNTAYEQYFGPGTRLTVT.

V gene TRBV15 combines with J gene TRBJ2-3, with 10 bases identical to TRBD2. After removal of 0 bases from V and 5 bases from J, the junction contained 5 bases not matched to a gene. This CDR3 has 16 amino acids. The V gene's germline CDR1 is LNHNV and CDR2 YYDKDF (reference sequence). The CDR3 here is CATSREAGGYQDTQYF. The CDR3 DNA sequence: TGTGCCACCAGCAGAGAAGCGGGGGGGTACCAAGATACGCAGTATTTT.

This clone was seen a single time. This chain uses TRBV6-5 with TRBJ1-2, with 7 bases fitting TRBD1. Trimming took 5 bases from V and 8 from J; bases not matched to a gene: 14. The length of the CDR3 is 15 residues. The germline V gene has CDR1 MNHEY and CDR2 SVGAGI. The CDR3 sequence is CASSREGGALRGYTF. In nucleotides, the CDR3 is TGTGCCAGCAGTCGGGAAGGGGGCGCGCTTCGAGGCTACACCTTC.

The chain joins TRBV5-1 to TRBJ2-6; D is unresolved. The length of the CDR3 is 13 residues. V lost 2 bases and J lost 4, with 4 bases in between. CDR1 and CDR2 from the germline V gene are SGHRS and YFSETQ. CDR3 nucleotides: TGCGCCAGCAGCTTAGCCGGGGCCAACGTCCTGACTTTC. Its protein product is CASSLAGANVLTF.

This sequence joins TRBV7-6 and TRBJ2-1, with 15 bases matching TRBD2. Trimming took 5 bases from V and 4 from J; bases not matched to a gene: 6. CDR3 size: 17 residues. CDR1 and CDR2 (germline): SGHVS, FNYEAQ. The CDR3 here is CASSPTGLAGGYNEQFF. CDR3 bases: TGTGCCAGCAGCCCCACTGGACTAGCGGGGGGGTACAATGAGCAGTTCTTC. Full variable domain (rest looked up from reference TRBV7-6 and TRBJ2-1): GAGVSQSPRYKVTKRGQDVALRCDPISGHVSLYWYRQALGQGPEFLTYFNYEAQQDKSGLPNDRFSAERPEGSISTLTIQRTEQRDSAMYRCASSPTGLAGGYNEQFFGPGTRLTVL.

As DNA, the CDR3 is TGCGCCAGCAGCGTTCAGGGGGCTGAGAACACTGAAGCTTTCTTT. It codes for CASSVQGAENTEAFF. J is TRBJ1-1 and V is TRBV5-1; 8 nucleotides agree with TRBD1. The germline gives CDR1 SGHRS, CDR2 YFSETQ. The CDR3 totals 15 residues. Germline trimming cut 4 bases from V and 1 base from J; bases unmatched to any gene: 6.

The chain couples TRBV2 to TRBJ1-5; maybe TRBD1 (6 bases). The CDR3 length is 13 residues. Germline CDR1 and CDR2: SNHLY and FYNNEI. V lost 6 bases and J lost 6, with 12 bases in between. The CDR3 loop is CASRGALTQPQHF. CDR3 nucleotides: TGTGCCAGCAGGGGGGCCCTAACTCAGCCCCAGCATTTT.

The chain couples TRBV5-1 to TRBJ1-1; possible D gene TRBD1, 5 bases. This CDR3 comprises 14 residues. Germline-derived CDR1 and CDR2 are SGHRS and YFSETQ. V lost 4 bases, J lost 12 bases, and 22 bases lay in between. The CDR3 is CASSPDIQRVSTFF. For the CDR3, the DNA is TGCGCCAGCAGCCCGGACATCCAGAGAGTCAGTACTTTCTTT.

The rearrangement joins TRBV15 to TRBJ2-5; D possibly corresponds to TRBD2 (5 bases). Germline V CDR1 and CDR2: LNHNV, YYDKDF (reference sequence). Deletions cut 0 bases from V and 2 bases from J, with 10 bases between. The CDR3 is made up of 15 amino acids. CDR3 nucleotides: TGTGCCACCAGCAGAGATATCGGGAATCAAGAGACCCAGTACTTC. Protein sequence: CATSRDIGNQETQYF. The variable domain in full, with the rest retrieved from reference TRBV15 and TRBJ2-5, is DAMVIQNPRYQVTQFGKPVTLSCSQTLNHNVMYWYQQKSSQAPKLLFHYYDKDFNNEADTPDNFQSRRPNTSFCFLDIRSPGLGDTAMYLCATSRDIGNQETQYFGPGTRLLVL.